The 14 T cell receptor beta chains reported below all come from one sample, sequenced in a study of T cell changes during pregnancy in multiple sclerosis. Produced via immunoSEQ multiplex PCR; TCRdb's table is partial and in-frame only. Found here are tens of thousands of clones, 93% of them singletons; the top ten hold roughly 4%. Sequenced here: CD8+ T cells from peripheral blood mononuclear cells, sampled after pregnancy. All receptors derive from a female donor with multiple sclerosis, enrolled in a pregnancy study.

The genes are TRBV7-9 and TRBJ2-2; D is perhaps TRBD1 (5 bases). The V gene lost 4 bases and the J gene lost 4 bases, with 13 bases spanning the gap. The V gene's germline CDR1 is SEHNR and CDR2 FQNEAQ (reference sequence). The CDR3 sequence is 15 residues long. CDR3: CASSSAGSLTGELFF. The CDR3 bases are TGTGCCAGCAGCTCGGCAGGGTCTCTCACCGGGGAGCTGTTTTTT.

The chain is built from TRBV5-4 and TRBJ2-2, with D possibly matching TRBD1 (5 bases). The V and J ends lost 5 bases and 7 bases respectively, with 9 bases between them. The germline gives CDR1 SGHNT, CDR2 YYREEE (reference sequence). The CDR3 is made up of 12 amino acids. The CDR3 loop reads CASRSGYGELFF. CDR3 bases: TGTGCCAGCAGATCAGGGTACGGGGAGCTGTTTTTT.

V is TRBV7-6 and J is TRBJ2-2, with 7 bases lining up with TRBD1. The trim removed 5 bases at V and 2 bases at J, leaving 14 bases unmatched. The CDR3 has 18 residues. Germline CDR1 and CDR2: SGHVS and FNYEAQ. In DNA, the CDR3 is TGTGCCAGCAGCCTCGGGACAGCCAACGACGGAAACACCGGGGAGCTGTTTTTT. Amino acid sequence: CASSLGTANDGNTGELFF.

The genes are TRBV15 and TRBJ1-3, with D possibly TRBD1 on 6 matching bases. The germline CDR1 and CDR2 sequences are LNHNV and YYDKDF (reference sequence). V was cut by 4 bases and J by 2 bases, with 21 bases left in between. The CDR3 loop spans 18 amino acids. The CDR3 here is CATSTSGGSGSTGNTIYF. CDR3 bases: TGTGCCACCAGCACAAGCGGGGGCAGTGGGTCGACTGGAAACACCATATATTTT.

This chain uses TRBV15 with TRBJ1-5; 10 bases map to TRBD1. The CDR3 consists of 16 residues. After removal of 2 bases from V and 4 bases from J, the junction contained 5 bases not matched to a gene. CDR1 is LNHNV, CDR2 YYDKDF, per germline (reference sequence). CDR3 in DNA: TGTGCCACCAGCAGATACCCGGGACAGGGGAATCAGCCCCAGCATTTT. Residues: CATSRYPGQGNQPQHF. Together with reference TRBV15 and TRBJ1-5, the CDR3 gives the full variable domain: DAMVIQNPRYQVTQFGKPVTLSCSQTLNHNVMYWYQQKSSQAPKLLFHYYDKDFNNEADTPDNFQSRRPNTSFCFLDIRSPGLGDTAMYLCATSRYPGQGNQPQHFGDGTRLSIL.

The CDR3 DNA reads TGCAGTGCATTTTCGGTGGGCTACACCTTC. This encodes CSAFSVGYTF. The chain uses TRBV20-1 and TRBJ1-2; D is undetermined. CDR1 is DFQATT and CDR2 is SNEGSKA in the germline V gene (reference sequence). V was clipped by 6 bases and J by 8 bases, with 10 bases between them. CDR3 size: 10 residues.

This clone qualifies as large. The CDR3 here is CASSLSLNYQPQHF. The CDR3 bases are TGTGCCAGCAGTCTCTCACTAAACTATCAGCCCCAGCATTTT. V is TRBV27 and J is TRBJ1-5; D unresolved. The V gene lost 5 bases and the J gene lost 5 bases, with 13 bases spanning the gap. Germline assignment: CDR1 MNHEY and CDR2 SMNVEV (reference sequence). This CDR3 is 14 amino acids long.

The chain links TRBV14 to TRBJ2-5, with D unresolved. Per germline, CDR1 SGHDN and CDR2 FVKESK. CDR3 length: 15 residues. V shed 0 bases and J shed 5 bases, with 13 bases lying between them. The CDR3 DNA is TGTGCCAGCAGCCAAGAATCCTACCCCGGGGAGACCCAGTACTTC. Translation gives CASSQESYPGETQYF.

This chain uses TRBV19 with TRBJ2-1; 9 bases are shared with TRBD2. This CDR3 contains 20 residues. Germline V gives CDR1 LNHDA, CDR2 SQIVND (reference sequence). V lost 0 bases to trimming and J lost 5 bases; unmatched junction nucleotides: 17. DNA of the CDR3: TGTGCCAGTAGTATAGAAGTTCCGGCTCAGGGCGGGAGGGGCCACAATGAGCAGTTCTTC. Translated: CASSIEVPAQGGRGHNEQFF.

This chain uses TRBV6-5 with TRBJ1-1; 10 nucleotides align to TRBD1. Germline loops: CDR1 MNHEY, CDR2 SVGAGI. V was clipped by 5 bases and J by 4 bases; unmatched bases: 4. The CDR3 runs 14 residues. CDR3 coding DNA: TGTGCCAGCAGTCGACAGGGGGCCGGCACTGAAGCTTTCTTT. Residues: CASSRQGAGTEAFF.

This clone was seen a single time. The rearrangement links TRBV7-9 to TRBJ2-5; 7 bases are a match to TRBD1. CDR1 is SEHNR, CDR2 FQNEAQ, per germline (reference sequence). The CDR3 has 11 residues. V shed 4 bases, J shed 14 bases, and the junction held 7 bases outside the gene matches. The CDR3 protein is CASSSGQDLYF. The CDR3, as DNA: TGTGCCAGCAGCTCTGGACAGGACTTATACTTC.

CDR3 region: CASSRVAGGTEQFF. The CDR3 nucleotides are TGTGCCAGCAGCCGTGTCGCCGGCGGCACGGAGCAGTTCTTC. V usage is TRBV7-9 and J usage is TRBJ2-1, with D unresolved. Germline V gene lookup returns CDR1 SEHNR and CDR2 FQNEAQ (reference sequence). Trimming left V 5 bases short and J 10 bases short, with 18 bases between. CDR3 size: 14 residues.

Worth noting for this clone: Within the sample, other DNA sequences also encode this same CDR3. The chain recombines TRBV27 with TRBJ1-1; perhaps TRBD1 as D (5 bases). Trimming cost V 2 bases and J 4 bases, with 11 bases left between them. This CDR3 spans 14 amino acids. Germline CDR1 reads MNHEY; CDR2 reads SMNVEV (reference sequence). CDR3: CASSLGQGGTEAFF. DNA of the CDR3: TGTGCCAGCAGTTTAGGGCAGGGCGGCACTGAAGCTTTCTTT.

V usage is TRBV9 and J usage is TRBJ2-5, with D possibly TRBD1 on 6 matching bases. Looked up from germline, CDR1 is SGDLS and CDR2 is YYNGEE. The CDR3 has 15 residues. V was pared by 0 bases and J by 5 bases, with 14 bases between. CDR3 in DNA: TGTGCCAGCAGCGTAGGGCAGGGGAGCGAGGAGACCCAGTACTTC. Encoded protein: CASSVGQGSEETQYF.